The clone carrying this T cell receptor beta chain showed up just a few times. As handled by the study authors: Estimates of nucleated cell counts were drawn from the amplification of reference gene primers. Data came from immunoSEQ multiplex PCR; TCRdb stores just in-frame clones and leaves some out. V and J calls and clone size are given by that table; D and trimming were obtained from the DNA. The table lists about 270,000 clones, around 81% of them singletons. The sample is drawn from a study of blood T cell repertoires in COVID-19. Background on the study: Spain, Italy and the United States supplied samples that represented acute and convalescent COVID-19. PBMCs, B-cell-depleted T cells, or T cells were the source of the cDNA or gDNA that made up the material.

Germline assignment: CDR1 LNHNV and CDR2 YYDKDF (reference sequence). This CDR3 region has 13 residues. Trimming pared 4 bases from V and 5 bases from J, leaving 9 bases between. Source material: peripheral blood. The origin of this receptor is a woman in her forties or fifties with active or convalescent COVID-19. The rearrangement uses TRBV15 and TRBJ1-5; D is unresolved. CDR3: CATSIGFDQPQHF. The CDR3 DNA reads TGTGCCACCAGCATTGGCTTTGATCAGCCCCAGCATTTT.